The 29 T cell receptor beta chains presented below share a single source sample, sequenced in a study of cytotoxic CD8 clonotypes in ibrutinib-treated CLL. The data were produced by immunoSEQ multiplex PCR, yet TCRdb's version contains in-frame clones alone and is incomplete. The sample shows fewer than 100,000 clones, roughly 86% of them seen only once. Sequencing used PBMCs, obtained before ibrutinib treatment. The receptors originated from a human donor with chronic lymphocytic leukemia.

The chain is built from TRBV6-5 and TRBJ2-7; D unclear. The V gene's germline CDR1 is MNHEY and CDR2 SVGAGI. The CDR3 has 13 residues. V was pared by 6 bases and J by 3 bases, with 12 bases between. CDR3 bases: TGTGCCAGCAGGAAAAGGAGTCTCTACGAGCAGTACTTC. It is translated as CASRKRSLYEQYF.

This chain links TRBV19 with TRBJ1-1, with D uncertain. The CDR3 has 15 residues. Germline lookup yields CDR1 LNHDA and CDR2 SQIVND (reference sequence). The germline V and J ends were trimmed by 1 base and 2 bases, with 11 bases remaining between them. CDR3 protein: CASSIVWGTNTEAFF. Here the CDR3 DNA reads TGTGCCAGTAGTATAGTTTGGGGAACTAACACTGAAGCTTTCTTT.

This chain uses TRBV30 with TRBJ1-5; D remains ambiguous. V shed 5 bases and J shed 0 bases, with 11 bases lying between them. This CDR3 comprises 14 residues. The V gene's germline CDR1 is GTSNPN and CDR2 SVGIG (reference sequence). In DNA form, the CDR3 reads TGTGCCTGGCAAGACACCAATAGCAATCAGCCCCAGCATTTT. Its translation: CAWQDTNSNQPQHF.

This clone appeared once. V usage is TRBV14 and J usage is TRBJ2-7; 11 bases match TRBD1. The V gene's germline CDR1 is SGHDN and CDR2 FVKESK. V shed 0 bases and J 6 bases; nucleotides not matched to a gene: 7. CDR3 length: 16 amino acids. CDR3 in DNA: TGTGCCAGCAGCCAAGACCGGACAGGGGGCTTCTCCGAGCAGTACTTC. Encoded protein: CASSQDRTGGFSEQYF.

The chain has TRBV2 and TRBJ2-3; 9 bases are shared with TRBD1. Trimming took 6 bases from V and 6 from J; bases not matched to a gene: 10. Germline assignment: CDR1 SNHLY and CDR2 FYNNEI. The CDR3 has 15 residues. The CDR3 DNA follows: TGTGCCAGCAGCCGAGGGACAGGGTCGCTGGATACGCAGTATTTT. Encoded protein: CASSRGTGSLDTQYF.

In DNA, the CDR3 is TGTGCCAGCAGCTTGGCTGTTTACGAGCAGTACTTC. Encoded protein: CASSLAVYEQYF. The gene calls are TRBV7-9 and TRBJ2-7; D not certain. Trimming cost V 3 bases and J 4 bases, with 7 bases left between them. The CDR3 covers 12 residues. Germline lookup yields CDR1 SEHNR and CDR2 FQNEAQ (reference sequence).

This chain uses TRBV2 with TRBJ2-2, with D tentatively TRBD2 (6 bases). This CDR3 comprises 16 residues. The V and J ends lost 8 bases and 6 bases respectively, with 22 bases between them. The germline V gene encodes CDR1 SNHLY and CDR2 FYNNEI. The CDR3 DNA reads TGTGCCAGCGGAGCGGGCTTTTTCGCGGGTGCCGGGGAGCTGTTTTTT. Its protein is CASGAGFFAGAGELFF.

The chain carries TRBV19 and TRBJ1-5; D is possibly TRBD1 (5 bases). Looked up from germline, CDR1 is LNHDA and CDR2 is SQIVND (reference sequence). The V end was cut by 8 bases, the J end by 5 bases, with 16 bases between. This CDR3 spans 14 amino acids. The CDR3 is CASESGYGDQPQHF. CDR3 DNA sequence: TGTGCCAGTGAGTCAGGGTATGGCGATCAGCCCCAGCATTTT.

J is TRBJ2-2 and V is TRBV11-2; D ambiguous. Germline lookup yields CDR1 SGHAT and CDR2 FQNNGV. Trimming pared 5 bases from V and 6 bases from J, leaving 10 bases between. The CDR3 runs 13 residues. CDR3 DNA sequence: TGTGCCAGCAGCCCGAGTCCAGCCGGGGAGCTGTTTTTT. Encoded protein: CASSPSPAGELFF.

The V call is TRBV5-1, the J call TRBJ2-7, with 7 bases aligning to TRBD1. In germline, CDR1 is SGHRS, CDR2 YFSETQ. The CDR3 has 12 amino acids. J lost 4 bases, V lost 6 bases, and 4 bases had no gene match. CDR3 sequence reads: CASTAQGYEQYF. The CDR3 nucleotides read TGCGCCAGCACCGCACAGGGGTACGAGCAGTACTTC.

The chain recombines TRBV7-9 with TRBJ1-3; TRBD1 aligns across 9 bases. CDR1 SEHNR and CDR2 FQNEAQ come from the germline V gene (reference sequence). V trimming: 4 bases; J trimming: 2 bases; junction bases outside the gene matches: 12. This CDR3 has 18 amino acids. The CDR3 loop is CASSSSPGTGKTGNTIYF. The CDR3 nucleotides are TGTGCCAGCAGCTCCAGCCCCGGGACAGGGAAAACTGGAAACACCATATATTTT.

The CDR3 nucleotides are TGTGCCAGCAGCTCGACAGGGGCTAATCAGCCCCAGCATTTT. This sequence encodes CASSSTGANQPQHF. The chain combines TRBV9 with TRBJ1-5, with 8 bases aligning to TRBD1. V trimming: 4 bases; J trimming: 4 bases; junction bases outside the gene matches: 4. The CDR3 totals 14 residues. In germline, CDR1 is SGDLS, CDR2 YYNGEE.

This chain joins TRBV4-1 and TRBJ2-2, with 8 bases lining up with TRBD2. This CDR3 spans 13 amino acids. CDR1 MGHRA and CDR2 YSYEKL come from the germline V gene. V shed 3 bases and J 8 bases; nucleotides not matched to a gene: 2. CDR3 DNA: TGCGCCAGCAGCCAGCGGGAGGCGGGGGAGCTGTTTTTT. This codes for CASSQREAGELFF.

J is TRBJ2-1 and V is TRBV20-1; D is undetermined. The CDR3 length is 11 residues. Trimming stripped 3 bases from V and 8 bases from J, with 8 bases between. Germline V CDR1 and CDR2: DFQATT, SNEGSKA (reference sequence). CDR3 amino acids: CSASKGDEQFF. DNA of the CDR3: TGCAGTGCTAGTAAGGGCGATGAGCAGTTCTTC.

This clone was seen once. The chain combines TRBV27 with TRBJ1-5; 7 bases align to TRBD1. Germline loops: CDR1 MNHEY, CDR2 SMNVEV (reference sequence). The CDR3 is 14 residues long. V shed 6 bases and J 6 bases; nucleotides not matched to a gene: 8. DNA for the CDR3: TGTGCCAGCAGACCTGACAGGGAGACTCAGCCCCAGCATTTT. Amino acid sequence: CASRPDRETQPQHF.

The chain links TRBV7-9 to TRBJ1-2; D remains unclear. Trimming cost V 5 bases and J 2 bases, with 15 bases left between them. CDR3 size: 15 residues. Looked up from germline, CDR1 is SEHNR and CDR2 is FQNEAQ (reference sequence). The CDR3: CASSATVKVNYGYTF. The DNA for the CDR3 is TGTGCCAGCAGCGCAACTGTCAAGGTGAACTATGGCTACACCTTC.

The CDR3 reads CASSHGWGGNTEAFF. As DNA, the CDR3 is TGCGCCAGCAGCCACGGATGGGGGGGGAACACTGAAGCTTTCTTT. This chain links TRBV4-1 with TRBJ1-1; tentative D call: TRBD1 (5 bases). The CDR3 extends over 15 amino acids. V was shortened by 3 bases and J by 1 base, with 12 bases between the two germline ends. The germline V gene encodes CDR1 MGHRA and CDR2 YSYEKL.

The CDR3 reads CASSKYDQFTDTQYF. DNA for the CDR3: TGTGCCAGCAGTAAATATGACCAATTCACAGATACGCAGTATTTT. The rearrangement links TRBV6-1 to TRBJ2-3; unclear D gene. Between the trimmed V and J ends, which lost 5 bases and 2 bases, there was a span of 14 bases. Germline V gene sequence: CDR1 MNHNS, CDR2 SASEGT. The CDR3 is made up of 15 amino acids.

The chain employs TRBV30 and TRBJ2-7; 7 nucleotides agree with TRBD1. The germline gives CDR1 GTSNPN, CDR2 SVGIG (reference sequence). V lost 3 bases and J lost 1; bases outside the gene matches: 3. CDR3 length: 13 amino acids. The CDR3 DNA is TGTGCCTGGAGACTACAGGGGTCCTACGAGCAGTACTTC. Translated, it gives CAWRLQGSYEQYF. Based on the CDR3 plus reference TRBV30 and TRBJ2-7, the full variable domain is SQTIHQWPATLVQPVGSPLSLECTVEGTSNPNLYWYRQAAGRGLQLLFYSVGIGQISSEVPQNLSASRPQDRQFILSSKKLLLSDSGFYLCAWRLQGSYEQYFGPGTRLTVT.

The chain combines TRBV5-1 with TRBJ2-7, with D possibly TRBD2 on 5 matching bases. This CDR3 is 13 amino acids long. Germline loops: CDR1 SGHRS, CDR2 YFSETQ. V dropped 1 base and J dropped 5 bases, with 10 bases sitting between them. CDR3 residues: CASSLFAGDEQYF. The CDR3 nucleotides read TGCGCCAGCAGCTTGTTTGCGGGCGACGAGCAGTACTTC.

This chain's CDR3 is CASRSRHSYFSGGYGYTF. In nucleotides, the CDR3 is TGTGCCAGCAGGAGCCGACATTCCTATTTTTCCGGTGGCTATGGCTACACCTTC. The V call is TRBV7-3, the J call TRBJ1-2; D not certain. The V gene lost 6 bases and the J gene lost 4 bases, with 27 bases spanning the gap. Looked up from germline, CDR1 is SGHTA and CDR2 is FQGTGA. The CDR3 is 18 amino acids.

The J gene is TRBJ2-1, the V gene TRBV5-8; TRBD1 aligns across 7 bases. CDR1 is SGHTS and CDR2 is YDEGEE in the germline V gene. The CDR3 is 13 residues long. After removal of 7 bases from V and 7 bases from J, the junction contained 8 bases not matched to a gene. The chain's CDR3 is CASAGTANNEQFF. Here the CDR3 DNA reads TGTGCCAGCGCAGGGACAGCTAATAATGAGCAGTTCTTC.

This clone was found a few times. The genes are TRBV7-6 and TRBJ2-1; D call uncertain. The V and J ends lost 0 bases and 2 bases respectively, with 8 bases between them. Per germline, CDR1 SGHVS and CDR2 FNYEAQ. The CDR3 extends over 15 amino acids. The CDR3 nucleotides read TGTGCCAGCAGCTTAGCTGGGGTGCCCTACAATGAGCAGTTCTTC. Translation gives CASSLAGVPYNEQFF.

The V and J genes are TRBV5-1 and TRBJ2-7; 9 nucleotides match TRBD1. Germline V gene lookup returns CDR1 SGHRS and CDR2 YFSETQ. This CDR3 is 12 amino acids long. V gave up 4 bases and J gave up 5 bases; unmatched junction bases: 1. DNA for the CDR3: TGCGCCAGCAGCGGGACAGGGAACGAGCAGTACTTC. Translation gives CASSGTGNEQYF.

V is TRBV7-9 and J is TRBJ2-7; D might be TRBD2 (6 bases). Germline V gives CDR1 SEHNR, CDR2 FQNEAQ (reference sequence). Trimming removed 4 bases at V and 3 bases at J, with 10 bases between. CDR3 length: 13 residues. The CDR3 is CASSSTSRYEQYF. The CDR3, as DNA: TGTGCCAGCAGCTCAACTAGCCGCTACGAGCAGTACTTC. Together with reference TRBV7-9 and TRBJ2-7, the CDR3 gives the full variable domain: DTGVSQNPRHKITKRGQNVTFRCDPISEHNRLYWYRQTLGQGPEFLTYFQNEAQLEKSRLLSDRFSAERPKGSFSTLEIQRTEQGDSAMYLCASSSTSRYEQYFGPGTRLTVT.

The gene calls are TRBV4-3 and TRBJ2-3; D tentatively reads TRBD1 or TRBD2 (6 bases each). In germline, CDR1 is LGHNA, CDR2 YSLEER. The V end lost 4 bases, the J end lost 0 bases, and 14 bases lay between the germline ends. This CDR3 contains 16 residues. CDR3 region: CASSPTTGRSTDTQYF. CDR3 sequence (DNA): TGCGCCAGCAGCCCAACCACAGGGAGGAGCACAGATACGCAGTATTTT.

This chain uses TRBV6-5 with TRBJ2-3; D gene unclear. This CDR3 comprises 13 residues. Trimming took off 2 bases at V and 4 bases at J, with 7 bases between the two ends. Germline V gene lookup returns CDR1 MNHEY and CDR2 SVGAGI. The CDR3: CASSYGGPDTQYF. CDR3 bases: TGTGCCAGCAGTTACGGTGGCCCAGATACGCAGTATTTT.

The rearrangement joins TRBV9 to TRBJ2-7; 15 bases map to TRBD2. Unmatched junction bases numbered 3, after V lost 0 bases and J lost 2 bases. Germline CDR1 is SGDLS and CDR2 is YYNGEE. CDR3 length equals 17 residues. The CDR3 DNA reads TGTGCCAGCAGCGTAGGGACTAGCGGGAGGGTGGCCTACGAGCAGTACTTC. Its translation is CASSVGTSGRVAYEQYF.

This clone is a singleton in its sample. This chain links TRBV19 with TRBJ1-1; unclear D gene. This CDR3 has 14 amino acids. Germline values: CDR1 LNHDA, CDR2 SQIVND (reference sequence). Trimming left V 3 bases short and J 4 bases short, with 12 bases between. In DNA, the CDR3 is TGTGCCAGTAGTATCGAGGTGGGGAGCACTGAAGCTTTCTTT. Its translation is CASSIEVGSTEAFF.